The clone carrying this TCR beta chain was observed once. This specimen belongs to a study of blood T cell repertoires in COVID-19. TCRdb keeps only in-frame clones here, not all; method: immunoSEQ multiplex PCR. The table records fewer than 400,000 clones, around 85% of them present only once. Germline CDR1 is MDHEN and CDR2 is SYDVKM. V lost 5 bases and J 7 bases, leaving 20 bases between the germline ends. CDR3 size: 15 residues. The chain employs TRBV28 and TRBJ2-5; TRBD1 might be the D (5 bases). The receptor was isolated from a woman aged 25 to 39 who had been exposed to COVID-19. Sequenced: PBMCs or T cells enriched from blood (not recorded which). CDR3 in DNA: TGTGCCAGCAGTCTCCGGTCCGCCGGACACGGGACCCAGTACTTC. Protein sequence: CASSLRSAGHGTQYF.